What follows describes a single T cell receptor beta chain. The entry originates in a study of shared clonotypes between healthy human individuals. Sequencing used immunoSEQ multiplex PCR; TCRdb keeps in-frame clones, though not all of them. The sample yields about 2.4 million clones, under 95% seen once. CDR1 and CDR2 (germline): MRHNA, SNTAGT. The CDR3 is 15 residues long. J was trimmed by 3 bases and V by 7 bases; bases with no gene match: 5. CD4+ cells were split into CD45RA+ naive and CD45RA-negative memory subsets. V and J are TRBV6-4 and TRBJ2-1; 11 bases agree with TRBD2. This receptor was taken from a man between 18 and 35 years old in good health. Some clones in this sample may be carry-over from other donors' samples. Sequenced: naive CD4+ T cells from PBMCs. Subset specified: CD45RA+ positively selected. CDR3 amino acids: CASKKTSGNYNEQFF. In nucleotides, the CDR3 is TGTGCCAGCAAAAAGACTAGCGGGAACTACAATGAGCAGTTCTTC.